Detailed here is one T cell receptor beta chain. The clone's antigen remains unknown. It has no much larger one-base neighbor in the sample; base qualities were not kept. This entry comes from a study of circulating and synovial CD4+ cells in juvenile arthritis (dated by TCRdb to between 2012 and 2015). Study-wide context: TCRbeta CDR3 repertoires of circulating HLA-DR+ CD4 T cells, bulk blood CD4 T cells and synovial CD4 T cells were compared within each patient. The goal of repertoire sequencing was to confirm that a circulating synovial-like CD4 T cell subset was enriched in synovial clonotypes. General conclusions and limits of the study: Because T cell genome counts differed by at least an order of magnitude between CPL and bulk blood CD4 samples, sample-size effects were addressed. Compared with bulk blood CD4 repertoires, both the synovial and the circulating pathogenic-like lymphocyte repertoires were less diverse, and some CPL samples were as oligoclonal as synovium. Circulating pathogenic-like lymphocytes clustered with synovial T cells and shared a substantially higher fraction of CDR3 sequences with synovium than bulk blood. No difference between circulating pathogenic-like lymphocytes and bulk blood T cells was detected by traditional Vbeta family usage analysis. Since overlap with synovium went up as sequencing depth increased, the measured fractions of shared clonotypes likely underestimated the full repertoire overlap.

Donors of the sequenced samples were patients with active juvenile idiopathic arthritis. Cells were sorted right after thawing, and dead cells were excluded with Live/Dead Fixable Near-IR Stain. The protocol used for the library was the immunoSEQ multiplex PCR assay. An external provider carried out the TCRbeta CDR3 sequencing as a commercial service. As for the original processing: Productive nucleotide sequences and amino acid sequences obtained through in silico translation were used in the analyses. To equalise sample size, diversity was assessed as Renyi entropy across alpha values by taking the median of 200 repeated subsamples. Pairwise repertoire distance was calculated as one minus the Chao-modified Jaccard index to correct for under-sampling and was used for clustering. Frequency-weighted overlap with synovial clonotypes was computed at 200 sample sizes with 200 draws without replacement at each size, and the value at the size of the smaller sample was reported. Held by TCRdb, this immuneACCESS table contains in-frame sequences only and omits some clones. Under half of the omission traces to an unresolved V gene where checked; the cause of the rest is unknown. V and J calls and clone size are those listed in that table; D and trimming were worked out from the DNA. Present in this sample are 15,000 to 20,000 clones, approximately 90% of which were seen just once. The ten largest clones represent approximately 0.73% of the sample.

As encoded in the germline V gene, CDR1 is SGHTA while CDR2 is FQGNSA. From V the trimming removes 1 base and from J it removes 10 bases, while the gene matches leave 8 bases of the junction unaccounted for. The CDR3 covers 14 residues, taking in both the cysteine and the phenylalanine. The sequence is cut down to CDR3 DNA, 42 bases in frame from base 1. The chain is encoded by TRBV7-2 joined to TRBJ1-1, and 8 junctional nucleotides match TRBD1. This TCR was recovered from a human donor with juvenile idiopathic arthritis. The sequencing sample was made of CD4+ T cells from blood. The nucleotide sequence is TGTGCCAGCAGCTTAGTAGTACAGGGGGTTGGAGCTTTCTTT. Its protein product is CASSLVVQGVGAFF.